This T cell receptor (beta chain) was identified during a study of T cell changes during pregnancy in multiple sclerosis. V was pared by 3 bases and J by 6 bases, with 4 bases of the junction left unmatched. There are 15 residues in the CDR3. The germline V gene has CDR1 SNHLY and CDR2 FYNNEI. This clone appeared a single time. Here immunoSEQ multiplex PCR was the method, and the copy in TCRdb shows in-frame clones only, minus some. The sample shows roughly 64,000 clones, approximately 91% of them seen only once. This clonotype was sampled from a female donor with multiple sclerosis, enrolled in a pregnancy study. The chain carries TRBV2 and TRBJ2-1, with 11 positions matching TRBD1. This sample comprised peripheral blood, obtained in the second trimester of pregnancy. CDR3 coding DNA: TGTGCCAGCAGTGACGTGGACAGGGGGCGCAATGAGCAGTTCTTC. It codes for CASSDVDRGRNEQFF.